The following is a TCR beta chain sequence with its context. Its specificity is unknown. The data originate from a study of response to subunit inactivated influenza vaccine. Study results and caveats: It was the authors' suggestion that each seasonal influenza vaccination recruits few new T cells.

MiXCR, applied by TCRdb to the RT-PCR reads, yields one record per CDR3 protein. The sample has around 160,000 distinct CDR3 sequences; 11% are singletons. The ends lost 6 bases at V and 1 base at J; junction bases unmatched: 5. CDR3 length: 13 amino acids. The germline CDR1 and CDR2 sequences are SQVTM and ANQGSEA. The TCR comes from a man aged 50 to 60 who received an inactivated influenza vaccine. The chain couples TRBV29-1 to TRBJ2-7; 8 bases match TRBD1. The source was non-naive T cells sorted from PBMCs, collected roughly 45 days after vaccination. This CDR3 is CSVRRGPSYEQYF. DNA of the CDR3: TGCAGCGTGCGCAGGGGGCCTTCCTACGAGCAGTACTTC.